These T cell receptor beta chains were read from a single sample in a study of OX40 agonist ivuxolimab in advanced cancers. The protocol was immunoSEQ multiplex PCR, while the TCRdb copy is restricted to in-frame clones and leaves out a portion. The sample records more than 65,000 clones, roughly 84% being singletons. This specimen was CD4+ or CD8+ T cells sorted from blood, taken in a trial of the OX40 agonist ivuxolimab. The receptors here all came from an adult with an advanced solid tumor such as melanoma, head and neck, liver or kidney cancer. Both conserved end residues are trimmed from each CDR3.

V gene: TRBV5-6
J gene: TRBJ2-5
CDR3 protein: ASSFSGGEETQY

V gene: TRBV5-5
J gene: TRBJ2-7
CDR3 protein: ASSLGAGTVSSYEQY

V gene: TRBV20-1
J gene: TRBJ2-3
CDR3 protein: SASFADTQY

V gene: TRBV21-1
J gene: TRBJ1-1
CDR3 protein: ASSKLKQPKAEAF

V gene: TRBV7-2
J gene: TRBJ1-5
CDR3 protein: ASSLGGTGVNQPQH

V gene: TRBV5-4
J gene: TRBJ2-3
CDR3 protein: ASSRRGGATDTQY

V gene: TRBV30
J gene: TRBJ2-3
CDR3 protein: AWSVGGADTQY

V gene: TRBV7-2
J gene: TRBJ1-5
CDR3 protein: ASSLVFTGAGQPQH

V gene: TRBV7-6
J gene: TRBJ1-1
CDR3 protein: ASSSVPGHGRSTEAF

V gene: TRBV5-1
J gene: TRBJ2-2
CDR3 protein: ASSAGSLAGGPRGELF

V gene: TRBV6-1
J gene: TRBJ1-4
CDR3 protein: ASSGQAIATNEKLF

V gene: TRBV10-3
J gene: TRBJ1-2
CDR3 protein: AIKGHYGYT

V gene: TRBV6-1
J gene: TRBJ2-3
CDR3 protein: ASSEKITNTQY

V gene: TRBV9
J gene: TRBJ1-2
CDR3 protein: ASQRDYYGYT

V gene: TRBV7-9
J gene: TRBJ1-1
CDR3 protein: ASRNEGEAF

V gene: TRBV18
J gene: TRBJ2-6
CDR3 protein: ASSSGGANVLT

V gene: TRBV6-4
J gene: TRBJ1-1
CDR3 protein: ASSEDREGTEAF

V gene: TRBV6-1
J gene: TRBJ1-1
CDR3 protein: ASASSAGRDTEAF

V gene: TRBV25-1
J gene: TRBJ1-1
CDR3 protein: ASRDVSEAF

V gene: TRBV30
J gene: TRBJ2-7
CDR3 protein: ASDRVVSYEQY

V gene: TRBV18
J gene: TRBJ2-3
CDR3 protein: ASSPGQPFEDTQY

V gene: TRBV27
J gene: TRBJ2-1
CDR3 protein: ASRGLGLAGDEQF